These 15 T cell receptor beta chains were all obtained from the same sample, sequenced in a study of cytomegalovirus exposure and HLA in healthy donors. Primers for the PCR totalled 60 Vbeta and 13 Jbeta. Profiling relied on immunoSEQ multiplex PCR, and the TCRdb table lists in-frame clones only, not all of them. The sample includes more than 90,000 clones, approximately 74% seen only once; the top ten take roughly 2%. The sample taken for sequencing was PBMCs. The receptors stem from a woman in her forties in good health and CMV-seronegative.

This chain connects TRBV10-3 to TRBJ2-7; the D gene is possibly TRBD1 (6 bases). V shed 6 bases and J shed 5 bases, with 14 bases lying between them. In germline, CDR1 is ENHRY, CDR2 SYGVKD. The CDR3 extends over 13 amino acids. This CDR3 is CAIRKQGLNEQYF. In DNA form, the CDR3 reads TGTGCCATCAGAAAACAGGGTTTGAACGAGCAGTACTTC.

The chain joins TRBV7-6 to TRBJ1-5; 10 bases fit TRBD1. The CDR3 is 20 amino acids. Germline trimming cut 1 base from V and 0 bases from J; bases unmatched to any gene: 12. Germline lookup yields CDR1 SGHVS and CDR2 FNYEAQ. The CDR3 DNA sequence: TGTGCCAGCAGCTTAGATCGCGTCGACAGGGGGCTATGTAGCAATCAGCCCCAGCATTTT. Its translation is CASSLDRVDRGLCSNQPQHF.

This sequence joins TRBV9 and TRBJ2-5, with 9 nucleotides matching TRBD1. Germline V gives CDR1 SGDLS, CDR2 YYNGEE. V was pared by 3 bases and J by 5 bases, with 8 bases of the junction left unmatched. The CDR3 is made up of 15 amino acids. Here the CDR3 DNA reads TGTGCCAGCAGCGCCCGACAGGGGGTGGTGGAGACCCAGTACTTC. It encodes CASSARQGVVETQYF.

Of note for this clone: The sample holds other DNA sequences that translate to the same CDR3. As DNA, the CDR3 is TGTGCCAGCTCACCACCCCCCCTACCGAATGAAAAACTGTTTTTT. It translates to CASSPPPLPNEKLFF. The chain carries TRBV18 and TRBJ1-4; D uncertain. Trimming took off 0 bases at V and 5 bases at J, with 10 bases between the two ends. Germline CDR1 is KGHSH and CDR2 is LQKENI. The CDR3 consists of 15 residues.

CDR3 bases: TGTGCCAGCGTCTTAGGCCCGGAGCTTGATACGCAGTATTTT. Amino acid sequence: CASVLGPELDTQYF. The genes are TRBV7-6 and TRBJ2-3; D call uncertain. This CDR3 is built from 14 residues. Germline loops: CDR1 SGHVS, CDR2 FNYEAQ. With 8 bases removed from V and 6 bases from J, the gap between germline ends came to 18 bases.

CDR3 loop: CASSRDSLQETQYF. For the CDR3, the DNA is TGTGCCAGCAGTAGGGACAGCCTCCAAGAGACCCAGTACTTC. The genes are TRBV25-1 and TRBJ2-5; 7 nucleotides align to TRBD1. The CDR3 contains 14 residues. V lost 5 bases and J lost 1; bases outside the gene matches: 4. The V gene's germline CDR1 is MGHDK and CDR2 SYGVNS.

The chain links TRBV5-1 to TRBJ2-7, with D tentatively TRBD1 (6 bases). The V and J ends lost 0 bases and 0 bases respectively, with 7 bases between them. The germline gives CDR1 SGHRS, CDR2 YFSETQ. This CDR3 is built from 14 residues. CDR3 nucleotides: TGCGCCAGCAGCTTGGCAGGGGACTCCTACGAGCAGTACTTC. This sequence encodes CASSLAGDSYEQYF.

This clone was detected a few times. The chain is built from TRBV12-2 and TRBJ2-5; the tabulated D call, TRBD2, remains unverified against the DNA. TRBV12-2 is flagged as a pseudogene. The CDR3 contains 14 residues. The CDR3 coding sequence is TGTGCAAGTCGCTTTGGACTAGCGACAGAGACCCAGTACTTC. Amino acid sequence: CASRFGLATETQYF.

The CDR3 DNA reads as TGCAGCGTTGTTATTCTGGGGCTGTTCTTC. Residues: CSVVILGLFF. V is TRBV29-1 and J is TRBJ2-1; D is possibly TRBD1 (5 bases). The germline CDR1 and CDR2 sequences are SQVTM and ANQGSEA. The CDR3 loop spans 10 amino acids. V gave up 4 bases and J gave up 15 bases, with 13 bases separating them.

This clone was counted between two and nine times. This chain links TRBV11-2 with TRBJ2-5, with 8 bases identical to TRBD2. The end of the DNA is better explained by TRBJ2-7, so the J call may be wrong. Germline CDR1 SGHAT, CDR2 FQNNGV. CDR3 size: 16 residues. The CDR3 DNA is TGTGCCAGCAGCTTAGCGGTCAGCGGGAGCACCTACGAGCAGTACTTC. This gives the protein CASSLAVSGSTYEQYF.

This clone has just a few counts. The chain links TRBV25-1 to TRBJ1-4; 7 nucleotides align to TRBD1. J was trimmed by 2 bases and V by 1 base; bases with no gene match: 4. Germline-derived CDR1 and CDR2 are MGHDK and SYGVNS. This CDR3 spans 16 amino acids. CDR3 protein: CASSESGGQTNEKLFF. CDR3 bases: TGTGCCAGCAGTGAATCAGGGGGTCAGACTAATGAAAAACTGTTTTTT.

This clone was counted between two and nine times. The sample holds other DNA sequences that translate to the same CDR3. The V call is TRBV10-3, the J call TRBJ2-5; 8 positions match TRBD2. After removal of 4 bases from V and 0 bases from J, the junction contained 4 bases not matched to a gene. CDR3 size: 15 residues. Germline loops: CDR1 ENHRY, CDR2 SYGVKD. CDR3 coding DNA: TGTGCCATCAGTGCCAGAGCGGGAGACCAAGAGACCCAGTACTTC. Protein product: CAISARAGDQETQYF.

The gene calls are TRBV4-1 and TRBJ2-1, with 10 bases matching TRBD2. This CDR3 comprises 15 residues. J gave up 2 bases and V 4 bases, and 2 bases lay outside the gene matches. In germline, CDR1 is MGHRA, CDR2 YSYEKL. CDR3 protein: CASSPSGRAYNEQFF. In DNA, the CDR3 is TGCGCCAGCAGCCCGAGCGGGAGGGCCTACAATGAGCAGTTCTTC.

This clone was detected once. The chain joins TRBV9 to TRBJ2-5; D may be TRBD1 (6 bases). V was pared by 0 bases and J by 3 bases, with 9 bases between. Germline-derived CDR1 and CDR2 are SGDLS and YYNGEE. This CDR3 has 14 residues. The CDR3 here is CASSVVGDKETQYF. CDR3 in DNA: TGTGCCAGCAGCGTAGTTGGGGACAAAGAGACCCAGTACTTC.

This sequence joins TRBV7-2 and TRBJ2-5, with TRBD1 matching 8 bases. CDR3 size: 14 residues. Trimming cost V 4 bases and J 4 bases; bases outside gene matches: 5. Germline assignment: CDR1 SGHTA and CDR2 FQGNSA. Here the CDR3 reads CASSSYRGRETQYF. The CDR3 DNA reads as TGTGCCAGCAGCTCGTACAGGGGGAGAGAGACCCAGTACTTC.